The rows below give T cell receptor beta chains drawn from one sample of a study of Ad26.COV2.S vaccination and SARS-CoV-2 variants. The method was immunoSEQ multiplex PCR; TCRdb's version includes in-frame clones alone and lacks a portion of them. The table has hundreds of thousands of clones, about 89% seen once. Source: peripheral blood, taken in a trial of Ad26.COV2.S vaccine versus placebo. The receptors shown here come from a person aged 18-60 years who received the Ad26.COV2.S COVID-19 vaccine or a placebo. Each CDR3 is given with its conserved first and last residue. Fields, in order: D gene, CDR3 length, V gene, clone size, J gene, CDR3 DNA, CDR3 protein. A D gene is named only where the DNA matches it firmly. Size is omitted from some rows. Given values are once, few, many or a class for expanded clones.

>TRBD1|13|TRBV28|.|TRBJ2-4
TGTGCCATCCAGGGGGAAGCCAAAAACATTCAGTACTTC
CAIQGEAKNIQYF
>TRBD1|15|TRBV6-2/TRBV6-3|.|TRBJ2-7
TGTGCCAGCAGTAATCCCCCGGGACAGGGGATCGAGCAGTACTTC
CASSNPPGQGIEQYF
>TRBD1|16|TRBV4-1|.|TRBJ1-5
TGCGCCAGCAGCCAAGACCCGGGACAGGGGTGGCAGCCCCAGCATTTT
CASSQDPGQGWQPQHF
>TRBD1|15|TRBV7-9|once|TRBJ2-1
TGTGCCAGCAGCATCAGGGGGAGCTCCTACAATGAGCAGTTCTTC
CASSIRGSSYNEQFF
>.|12|TRBV20-1|.|TRBJ2-1
TGCAGTGCTAGTAGTTCCTACAATGAGCAGTTCTTC
CSASSSYNEQFF
>.|12|TRBV6-6|.|TRBJ2-7
TGTGCCAGCAGTACAGTCGGATTCGAGCAGTACTTC
CASSTVGFEQYF
>.|13|TRBV2|few|TRBJ2-7
TGTGCCAGCAGTGATGTGGGGGACTACGAGCAGTACTTC
CASSDVGDYEQYF
>.|15|TRBV6-1|.|TRBJ2-6
TGTGCCAGCAGCGACAGTGACTCTGGGGCCAACGTCCTGACTTTC
CASSDSDSGANVLTF
>.|15|TRBV30|.|TRBJ1-1
TGTGCCTGGCAGGGCGGCGGGGGCGGATGGACTGAAGCTTTCTTT
CAWQGGGGGWTEAFF
>TRBD2|15|TRBV6-2/TRBV6-3|.|TRBJ2-5
TGTGCCAGCAGTCACACCGGCGGGGGGGCGGAGACCCAGTACTTC
CASSHTGGGAETQYF
>.|15|TRBV6-5|.|TRBJ2-7
TGTGCCAGCAGTTACAGTGTCCAGGACTCCTACGAGCAGTACTTC
CASSYSVQDSYEQYF
>TRBD1|15|TRBV6-5|.|TRBJ2-5
TGTGCCAGCAGTCACGGACAGGGGAGGGGGGAGACCCAGTACTTC
CASSHGQGRGETQYF
>.|13|TRBV28|.|TRBJ2-7
TGTGCCAGCAGTTTAGGGCAAAGTGACGAGCAGTACTTC
CASSLGQSDEQYF
>.|12|TRBV7-9|.|TRBJ2-2
TGTGCCAGCAGTACAGGTGCCGGGGAGCTGTTTTTT
CASSTGAGELFF
>.|16|TRBV18|.|TRBJ2-7
TGTGCCAGCTCACCACCCTTGCGTCCGAGCTCCTACGAGCAGTACTTC
CASSPPLRPSSYEQYF
>TRBD1|16|TRBV5-1|.|TRBJ1-1
TGCGCCAGCAGCGGCGACAGGGTGGGGTTGGACACTGAAGCTTTCTTT
CASSGDRVGLDTEAFF
>.|14|TRBV30|.|TRBJ1-5
TGTGCCTGGAGTGTACTGGGGGGTTCCCAGCCCCAGCATTTT
CAWSVLGGSQPQHF
>.|12|TRBV5-4|.|TRBJ1-2
TGTGCCAGCAGCAGGTCCCCTGATGGCTACACCTTC
CASSRSPDGYTF
>TRBD1|12|TRBV2|few|TRBJ1-1
TGTGCCAGCAGGTGGACAGGGACTGAAGCTTTCTTT
CASRWTGTEAFF
>.|13|TRBV12-5|.|TRBJ1-2
TGTGCTAGTGGTTTGGAGCAACTCCGTGGCTACACCTTC
CASGLEQLRGYTF
>.|13|TRBV2|.|TRBJ1-1
TGTGCCAGCAGTGAAAGGATGGGCACTGAAGCTTTCTTT
CASSERMGTEAFF
>TRBD1|14|TRBV7-8|once|TRBJ1-4
TGTGCCAGCAGCCTCGGACAGGTGGATGAAAAACTGTTTTTT
CASSLGQVDEKLFF
>TRBD2|16|TRBV5-1|.|TRBJ2-1
TGCGCCAGCAGCTTGACTACTAGCGGGAGCGCGGATGAGCAGTTCTTC
CASSLTTSGSADEQFF
>.|14|TRBV7-9|.|TRBJ2-7
TGTGCCAGCAGCTCCCCCCTGAGGGCCTACGAGCAGTACTTC
CASSSPLRAYEQYF
>TRBD1|15|TRBV6-5|.|TRBJ2-7
TGTGCCAGCAGAATCGCCGGGACAGGCTCCTACGAGCAGTACTTC
CASRIAGTGSYEQYF